Listed below are T cell receptor beta chains from one sample, sequenced in a study of a mutant IDH1 vaccine in newly diagnosed glioma. The repertoire was sequenced with immunoSEQ multiplex PCR; TCRdb's copy has only in-frame clones and lacks some. The table lists approximately 30,000 clones, about four fifths of them singletons, with approximately 17% in the top ten. Their cognate antigens are unknown. Sample: PBMCs, taken from a glioma patient whose treatment included an IDH1 peptide vaccine. These TCRs come from a woman between 25 and 40 years old with glioma. Both conserved end residues are part of each CDR3. A D gene is named only where the DNA matches it firmly. Only part of the rows carry a size: once, few, many, or a class if the clone is expanded.

j_gene | v_gene | d_gene | abundance | CDR3aa | CDR3nt
TRBJ1-2 | TRBV5-5 | NA | few | CASSRDLSSNYGYTF | TGTGCCAGCAGCCGTGACCTGTCCTCTAACTATGGCTACACCTTC
TRBJ2-3 | TRBV6-5 | TRBD2 | NA | CASSDPAGGLDTQYF | TGTGCCAGCAGCGACCCCGCGGGGGGGCTAGATACGCAGTATTTT
TRBJ2-1 | TRBV4-1 | NA | NA | CASSQEGGRGSYNEQFF | TGCGCCAGCAGCCAAGAGGGGGGGCGGGGGTCCTACAATGAGCAGTTCTTC
TRBJ1-5 | TRBV6-1 | NA | medium-sized | CASRALTGSNQPQHF | TGTGCCAGCAGAGCCCTTACGGGTAGCAATCAGCCCCAGCATTTT
TRBJ1-2 | TRBV5-8 | NA | few | CASSTQGTYGYTF | TGTGCCAGCAGCACTCAGGGAACCTATGGCTACACCTTC
TRBJ2-2 | TRBV9 | NA | NA | CASSVEGYTGELFF | TGTGCCAGCAGCGTAGAGGGCTACACCGGGGAGCTGTTTTTT
TRBJ1-4 | TRBV4-1 | NA | NA | CASSQGMQKLFF | TGCGCCAGCAGCCAAGGAATGCAGAAACTGTTTTTT
TRBJ1-2 | TRBV5-6 | NA | NA | CASSFIGRYGYTF | TGTGCCAGCAGCTTTATAGGGCGCTATGGCTACACCTTC
TRBJ2-7 | TRBV4-3 | TRBD1 | NA | CASSQGDRASYEQYF | TGCGCCAGCAGCCAAGGGGACAGGGCCTCCTACGAGCAGTACTTC
TRBJ1-2 | TRBV7-9 | TRBD1 | NA | CASSLGTGVLLGYGYTF | TGTGCCAGCAGCCTCGGGACAGGGGTTCTTTTGGGATATGGCTACACCTTC
TRBJ1-1 | TRBV6-5 | TRBD1 | NA | CASSTGDRGTEAFF | TGTGCCAGCAGTACTGGGGACAGGGGGACTGAAGCTTTCTTT
TRBJ2-7 | TRBV27 | TRBD2 | NA | CASSLGEGSYEQYF | TGTGCCAGCAGTTTAGGGGAGGGATCCTACGAGCAGTACTTC
TRBJ1-1 | TRBV19 | NA | few | CASHTMNTEAFF | TGTGCCAGTCATACCATGAACACTGAAGCTTTCTTT
TRBJ1-5 | TRBV4-1 | TRBD1 | few | CASSLGQGGQPQHF | TGCGCCAGCAGCCTGGGACAGGGCGGTCAGCCCCAGCATTTT
TRBJ1-1 | TRBV7-9 | TRBD1 | NA | CASLWGQEAFF | TGTGCCAGCCTGTGGGGACAGGAAGCTTTCTTT
TRBJ1-1 | TRBV27 | NA | NA | CASSLSTGMGVTEAFF | TGTGCCAGCAGTTTATCCACAGGGATGGGCGTAACTGAAGCTTTCTTT
TRBJ2-4 | TRBV9 | TRBD2 | NA | CASSVGLAGGIQYF | TGTGCCAGCAGCGTCGGACTAGCGGGGGGGATTCAGTACTTC
TRBJ2-7 | TRBV7-7 | TRBD1 | NA | CASSPSTGDEQYF | TGTGCTAGCAGCCCATCTACAGGGGACGAGCAGTACTTC
TRBJ2-7 | TRBV2 | NA | NA | CASSEHRPPYEQYF | TGTGCCAGCAGTGAGCACAGGCCTCCCTACGAGCAGTACTTC
TRBJ1-1 | TRBV5-4 | NA | NA | CASSLGLVVGNTEAFF | TGTGCCAGCAGCTTGGGGTTGGTTGTGGGGAACACTGAAGCTTTCTTT
TRBJ1-2 | TRBV28 | TRBD1 | NA | CASSPGQPNYGYTF | TGTGCCAGCAGTCCGGGACAGCCTAACTATGGCTACACCTTC
TRBJ1-1 | TRBV6-5 | NA | NA | CASSYSSSMNTEAFF | TGTGCCAGCAGTTACTCGAGTTCCATGAACACTGAAGCTTTCTTT
TRBJ1-1 | TRBV11-2 | NA | NA | CASSHGGGAFF | TGTGCCAGCAGCCACGGCGGGGGGGCTTTCTTT
TRBJ2-2 | TRBV10-3 | NA | NA | CAISYRGLLDTGELFF | TGTGCCATCAGTTATCGGGGGCTATTGGACACCGGGGAGCTGTTTTTT
TRBJ1-4 | TRBV10-1 | TRBD1 | NA | CASTGTGESTNEKLFF | TGCGCCAGCACAGGGACAGGGGAGTCAACTAATGAAAAACTGTTTTTT
TRBJ1-2 | TRBV4-3 | NA | once | CASSQDNGGNPYGYTF | TGCGCCAGCAGCCAAGATAATGGAGGGAACCCCTATGGCTACACCTTC
TRBJ2-1 | TRBV29-1 | NA | NA | CSATRTRYSSYNEQFF | TGCAGCGCGACCCGGACGAGATATAGCTCCTACAATGAGCAGTTCTTC
TRBJ1-2 | TRBV27 | TRBD1 | NA | CASSPGQGSNYGYTF | TGTGCCAGCAGTCCAGGACAGGGCTCTAACTATGGCTACACCTTC
TRBJ2-5 | TRBV5-4 | TRBD1 | NA | CASSWGTGKLETQYF | TGTGCCAGCAGCTGGGGGACAGGGAAATTGGAGACCCAGTACTTC
TRBJ2-1 | TRBV7-9 | NA | NA | CASSAGRALNEQFF | TGTGCCAGCAGCGCGGGACGAGCACTTAATGAGCAGTTCTTC
TRBJ2-2 | TRBV6-5 | NA | NA | CASSKLAGAGELFF | TGTGCCAGCAGTAAACTAGCAGGGGCCGGGGAGCTGTTTTTT
TRBJ1-2 | TRBV25-1 | NA | NA | CASSEDRWSREGYTF | TGTGCCAGCAGTGAAGACCGCTGGTCTAGGGAGGGCTACACCTTC
TRBJ1-5 | TRBV5-7 | NA | medium-sized | CASSSYGGWQPQHF | TGTGCCAGCAGCTCGTACGGTGGTTGGCAGCCCCAGCATTTT
TRBJ2-1 | TRBV7-2 | TRBD1 | NA | CASSLGTGGKSSYNEQFF | TGTGCCAGCAGCTTAGGAACAGGGGGCAAAAGCTCCTACAATGAGCAGTTCTTC
TRBJ1-6 | TRBV9 | TRBD1 | NA | CASSATGGSPLHF | TGTGCCAGCAGCGCTACAGGGGGATCACCCCTCCACTTT
TRBJ2-7 | TRBV2 | NA | NA | CASSGPFNEQYF | TGTGCCAGCAGTGGTCCCTTCAACGAGCAGTACTTC
TRBJ1-1 | TRBV27 | TRBD1 | NA | CASRTTGVQNTEAFF | TGTGCCAGCAGGACGACAGGGGTTCAGAACACTGAAGCTTTCTTT
TRBJ2-5 | TRBV18 | NA | NA | CASSPEYQETQYF | TGTGCCAGCTCACCGGAGTACCAAGAGACCCAGTACTTC
TRBJ1-2 | TRBV29-1 | TRBD1 | NA | CSVATGTGGGYTF | TGCAGCGTTGCTACCGGGACAGGCGGCGGCTACACCTTC
TRBJ1-2 | TRBV2 | NA | NA | CASSLNGYGYTF | TGTGCCAGCAGTCTCAACGGATATGGCTACACCTTC
TRBJ1-3 | TRBV4-1 | NA | medium-sized | CASSRETGLSGNTIYF | TGCGCCAGCAGCCGGGAAACAGGCCTCTCTGGAAACACCATATATTTT